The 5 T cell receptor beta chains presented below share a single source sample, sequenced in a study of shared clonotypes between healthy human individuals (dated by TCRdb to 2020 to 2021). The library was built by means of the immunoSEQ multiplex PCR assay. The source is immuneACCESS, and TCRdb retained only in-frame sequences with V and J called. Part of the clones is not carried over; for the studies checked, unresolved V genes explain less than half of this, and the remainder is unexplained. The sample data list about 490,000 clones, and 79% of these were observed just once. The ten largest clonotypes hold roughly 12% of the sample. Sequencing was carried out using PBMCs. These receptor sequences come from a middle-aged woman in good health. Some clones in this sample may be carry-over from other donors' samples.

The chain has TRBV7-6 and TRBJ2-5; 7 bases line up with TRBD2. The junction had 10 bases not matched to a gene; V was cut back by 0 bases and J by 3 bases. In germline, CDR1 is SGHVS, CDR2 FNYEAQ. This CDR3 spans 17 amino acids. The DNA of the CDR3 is TGTGCCAGCAGCTTAGCTTTTGGTAACGGGGGGAAAGAGACCCAGTACTTC. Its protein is CASSLAFGNGGKETQYF. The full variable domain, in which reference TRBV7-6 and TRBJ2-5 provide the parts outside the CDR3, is GAGVSQSPRYKVTKRGQDVALRCDPISGHVSLYWYRQALGQGPEFLTYFNYEAQQDKSGLPNDRFSAERPEGSISTLTIQRTEQRDSAMYRCASSLAFGNGGKETQYFGPGTRLLVL.

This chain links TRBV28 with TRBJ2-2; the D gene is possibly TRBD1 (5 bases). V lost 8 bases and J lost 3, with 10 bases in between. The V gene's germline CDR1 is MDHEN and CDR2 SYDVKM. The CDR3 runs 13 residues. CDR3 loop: CASGRGDTGELFF. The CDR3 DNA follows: TGTGCCAGCGGAAGGGGTGACACCGGGGAGCTGTTTTTT. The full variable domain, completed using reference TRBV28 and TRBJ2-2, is DVKVTQSSRYLVKRTGEKVFLECVQDMDHENMFWYRQDPGLGLRLIYFSYDVKMKEKGDIPEGYSVSREKKERFSLILESASTNQTSMYLCASGRGDTGELFFGEGSRLTVL.

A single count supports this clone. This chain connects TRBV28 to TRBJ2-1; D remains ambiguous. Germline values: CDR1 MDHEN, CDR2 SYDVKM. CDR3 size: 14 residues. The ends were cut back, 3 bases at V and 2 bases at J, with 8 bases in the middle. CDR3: CASSFSHAYNEQFF. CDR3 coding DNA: TGTGCCAGCAGTTTCTCGCATGCCTACAATGAGCAGTTCTTC.

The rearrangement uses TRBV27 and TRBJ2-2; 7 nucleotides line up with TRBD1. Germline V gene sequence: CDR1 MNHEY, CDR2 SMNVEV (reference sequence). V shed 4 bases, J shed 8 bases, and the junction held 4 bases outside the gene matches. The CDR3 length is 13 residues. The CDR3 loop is CASSSQGIGELFF. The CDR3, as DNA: TGTGCCAGCAGTTCACAGGGGATTGGGGAGCTGTTTTTT.

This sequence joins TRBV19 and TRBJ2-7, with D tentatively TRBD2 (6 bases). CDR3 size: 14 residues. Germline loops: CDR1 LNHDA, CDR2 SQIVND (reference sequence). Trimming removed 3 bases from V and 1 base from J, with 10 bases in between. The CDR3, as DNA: TGTGCCAGTAGTATCCTGAGCGGGTCCTACGAGCAGTACTTC. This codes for CASSILSGSYEQYF.